The 24 T cell receptor beta chains in this list originate from one sample, sequenced in a study of Graves' ophthalmopathy and Graves' hyperthyroidism. Amplification of TCR beta CDR3 regions used RNA transcripts. Following a first-round RT-PCR that used HTBI primers, a second-round multiplex PCR was carried out. In TCRdb, the multiplex PCR reads were re-called with MiXCR into one record per CDR3 protein. The sample carries over 14,000 distinct CDR3 sequences, roughly 50% recorded once. Input material: peripheral blood. These receptors were collected from a woman aged 25 to 39 with Graves' ophthalmopathy.

The chain recombines TRBV5-6 with TRBJ2-7; D ambiguous. Per germline, CDR1 SGHDT and CDR2 YYEEEE. V lost 3 bases and J lost 3, with 4 bases in between. The length of the CDR3 is 11 residues. The CDR3 DNA follows: TGTGCCAGCAGCTCCTTCTACGAGCAGTACTTC. Its protein product is CASSSFYEQYF.

CDR3 residues: CSARDPGTSGTSGLETQYF. CDR3 sequence (DNA): TGCAGTGCTAGAGATCCAGGGACTAGCGGGACTTCGGGTTTAGAGACCCAGTACTTC. The chain combines TRBV20-1 with TRBJ2-5; TRBD2 aligns across 13 bases. The CDR3 spans 19 residues. Germline-derived CDR1 and CDR2 are DFQATT and SNEGSKA (reference sequence). With V trimmed by 0 bases and J by 4 bases, 14 bases remained unmatched.

There are many counts of this clonotype. This rearrangement joins TRBV7-6 to TRBJ2-3, with 10 positions matching TRBD2. CDR3 length: 16 residues. The germline CDR1 and CDR2 sequences are SGHVS and FNYEAQ. Trimming removed 2 bases from V and 4 bases from J; junction bases left unmatched: 6. DNA for the CDR3: TGTGCCAGCAGCTTACGGGCTAGCGGGGGAGCAGATACGCAGTATTTT. Its translation: CASSLRASGGADTQYF.

This clonotype came up a few times. CDR3 sequence: CASSYSLAGASEQYF. As DNA, the CDR3 is TGTGCCAGCAGTTACTCCCTAGCGGGAGCCTCCGAGCAGTACTTC. The V gene is TRBV12-3 or TRBV12-4, the J gene TRBJ2-7, with TRBD2 matching over 10 bases. The length of the CDR3 is 15 residues. V dropped 4 bases and J dropped 6; count of bases not matched to a gene: 9.

The chain combines TRBV5-1 with TRBJ2-2, with 8 positions matching TRBD1. Looked up from germline, CDR1 is SGHRS and CDR2 is YFSETQ. J lost 7 bases, V lost 9 bases, and 8 bases had no gene match. The CDR3 is 13 residues long. The CDR3 sequence: CATATGGYGELFF. The DNA for the CDR3 is TGCGCCACCGCTACAGGGGGATACGGGGAGCTGTTTTTT.

CDR3 region: CASTRASWDTQYF. The DNA of the CDR3 is TGTGCCAGCACTAGGGCTTCCTGGGATACGCAGTATTTT. The chain uses TRBV28 and TRBJ2-3; D gene uncertain. Per the germline V gene, CDR1 is MDHEN and CDR2 is SYDVKM. This CDR3 has 13 amino acids. V shed 7 bases and J shed 6 bases, with 14 bases lying between them.

This clonotype was counted ten times or more. The junction and the germline gene differ at one end; a read error may be behind it. This sequence joins TRBV19 and TRBJ1-5, with 9 bases matching TRBD1. CDR3 length: 14 residues. CDR1 and CDR2 (germline): LNHDA, SQIVND (reference sequence). In nucleotides, the CDR3 is TGTGCCAGTAGATTGGACAGGGGCAAACAGCCCCAGCATTTT. Encoded protein: CASRLDRGKQPQHF.

This clonotype has a single count. This rearrangement joins TRBV20-1 to TRBJ1-1; 10 nucleotides line up with TRBD1. Germline V gives CDR1 DFQATT, CDR2 SNEGSKA (reference sequence). Losses at the gene ends were 3 bases for V and 7 bases for J; bases not matched to a gene: 2. The length of the CDR3 is 12 residues. CDR3 sequence (DNA): TGCAGTGCTAGGGACAGGGGGGATGAAGCTTTCTTT. Translated, it gives CSARDRGDEAFF.

The chain combines TRBV7-9 with TRBJ2-3; 8 nucleotides agree with TRBD2. Germline V gene data show CDR1 as SEHNR and CDR2 as FQNEAQ (reference sequence). This CDR3 region has 16 residues. J lost 4 bases, V lost 1 base, and 7 bases had no gene match. CDR3 DNA sequence: TGTGCCAGCAGCTTAGGCGGCGGGAGGAGCGCAGATACGCAGTATTTT. This encodes CASSLGGGRSADTQYF.

This chain links TRBV7-2 with TRBJ2-4; 10 bases match TRBD2. The CDR3 runs to 18 residues. CDR1 and CDR2 from the germline V gene are SGHTA and FQGNSA. Trimming removed 1 base from V and 3 bases from J; junction bases left unmatched: 9. CDR3 amino acids: CASSLVALAGVGKNIQYF. As DNA, the CDR3 is TGTGCCAGCAGCTTAGTCGCCCTAGCGGGAGTGGGCAAAAACATTCAGTACTTC.

The rearrangement joins TRBV11-2 to TRBJ2-1, with 11 nucleotides matching TRBD2. The length of the CDR3 is 16 residues. Germline trimming cut 6 bases from V and 2 bases from J; bases unmatched to any gene: 6. Germline assignment: CDR1 SGHAT and CDR2 FQNNGV. CDR3: CASRPISGRAYNEQFF. The CDR3 nucleotides read TGTGCCAGCAGACCAATTAGCGGGAGGGCCTACAATGAGCAGTTCTTC.

This chain connects TRBV28 to TRBJ2-7; D might be TRBD1 (6 bases). V lost 6 bases to trimming and J lost 1 base, with 16 bases between them. CDR1 MDHEN and CDR2 SYDVKM come from the germline V gene. The length of the CDR3 is 15 residues. The CDR3 DNA reads TGTGCCAGCAGGTCACAGGGCCTCTCATCCTACGAGCAGTACTTC. Amino acid sequence: CASRSQGLSSYEQYF.

The rearrangement links TRBV4-1 to TRBJ2-3, with 7 bases identical to TRBD2. CDR3 length: 16 amino acids. Germline V lookup: CDR1 MGHRA, CDR2 YSYEKL. Trimming at V came to 4 bases and at J to 2 bases, leaving 9 bases not matched to a gene. CDR3: CASSPTPSGPTDTQYF. The CDR3 DNA sequence: TGCGCCAGCAGCCCGACCCCTAGCGGACCCACAGATACGCAGTATTTT.

A remark on this clonotype: A read error may account for a junction end that differs from germline. The chain uses TRBV19 and TRBJ2-3, with D uncertain. The CDR3 is 14 residues long. CDR1 is LNHDA and CDR2 is SQIVND in the germline V gene (reference sequence). The CDR3 is CASRWSASTDTQYF. DNA of the CDR3: TGTGCCAGTAGGTGGTCAGCTTCCACAGATACGCAATATTTC.

The chain has TRBV15 and TRBJ2-1; D ambiguous. The CDR3 runs 16 residues. Trimming removed 0 bases from V and 2 bases from J, with 11 bases in between. Germline assignment: CDR1 LNHNV and CDR2 YYDKDF (reference sequence). CDR3: CATSRDHGYPYNEQFF. CDR3 DNA: TGTGCCACCAGCAGAGATCACGGGTACCCCTACAATGAGCAGTTCTTC. Complete variable domain (other parts from reference TRBV15 and TRBJ2-1): DAMVIQNPRYQVTQFGKPVTLSCSQTLNHNVMYWYQQKSSQAPKLLFHYYDKDFNNEADTPDNFQSRRPNTSFCFLDIRSPGLGDTAMYLCATSRDHGYPYNEQFFGPGTRLTVL.

The chain has TRBV5-1 and TRBJ2-5, with D possibly being TRBD1 or TRBD2 (5 bases each). Trimming left V 3 bases short and J 7 bases short, with 16 bases between. The CDR3 contains 14 residues. The germline V gene has CDR1 SGHRS and CDR2 YFSETQ. CDR3 sequence reads: CASSSGPGYGTQYF. CDR3 DNA: TGCGCCAGCAGCTCGGGGCCGGGGTACGGGACCCAGTACTTC.

The chain employs TRBV5-1 and TRBJ2-5; maybe TRBD2 (7 bases). CDR1 and CDR2 (germline): SGHRS, YFSETQ. The CDR3 consists of 14 residues. Trimming took 4 bases from V and 5 from J, leaving 15 bases between them. CDR3 sequence: CASSRGGVEETQYF. CDR3 DNA sequence: TGCGCCAGCAGCCGAGGGGGGGTCGAGGAGACCCAGTACTTC.

This clonotype appeared many times. The chain is built from TRBV9 and TRBJ2-7, with TRBD2 as a possible D gene (5 bases). Trimming took off 0 bases at V and 6 bases at J, with 7 bases between the two ends. The CDR3 totals 12 residues. Germline CDR1 is SGDLS and CDR2 is YYNGEE. The CDR3, as DNA: TGTGCCAGCAGCGTAGATGAGGGCGAGCAGTACTTC. Encoded protein: CASSVDEGEQYF.

This clonotype came up many times. This chain links TRBV20-1 with TRBJ2-1, with D maybe TRBD2 (6 bases). V lost 2 bases, J lost 7 bases, and 6 bases lay in between. In germline, CDR1 is DFQATT, CDR2 SNEGSKA (reference sequence). There are 11 residues in the CDR3. The CDR3 DNA is TGCAGTGCTAGACGGGAGAATGAGCAGTTCTTC. It codes for CSARRENEQFF.

V gene TRBV29-1 combines with J gene TRBJ2-1; D is tentatively TRBD1 or TRBD2 (6 bases each). The CDR3 is made up of 12 amino acids. Germline V gene data show CDR1 as SQVTM and CDR2 as ANQGSEA. CDR3 in DNA: TGCAGTTATGGGGGGCCAAACAATGAGCAGTTCTTC. Protein: CSYGGPNNEQFF.

The rearrangement uses TRBV2 and TRBJ2-7, with TRBD2 matching 14 bases. The CDR3 spans 17 residues. Germline trimming cut 7 bases from V and 0 bases from J; bases unmatched to any gene: 8. The germline CDR1 and CDR2 sequences are SNHLY and FYNNEI. The CDR3 region has the DNA TGTGCCAGCAAGCCGGGACTAGCGGGAGTAGGCTCCTACGAGCAGTACTTC. Its translation is CASKPGLAGVGSYEQYF.

The chain is built from TRBV5-1 and TRBJ1-2; D uncertain. CDR1 and CDR2 from the germline V gene are SGHRS and YFSETQ. The V gene lost 1 base and the J gene lost 4 bases, with 20 bases spanning the gap. This CDR3 is built from 17 residues. Here the CDR3 DNA reads TGCGCCAGCAGCTTGCTTGAGGGATTCCCTCCCCTCTATGGCTACACCTTC. Protein: CASSLLEGFPPLYGYTF.

Of note for this clonotype: This may come from a read error, since a much larger clone is one base off. The chain recombines TRBV15 with TRBJ1-5; TRBD1 is a possible D gene (6 bases). Looked up from germline, CDR1 is LNHNV and CDR2 is YYDKDF (reference sequence). The V gene lost 3 bases and the J gene lost 2 bases, with 14 bases spanning the gap. There are 16 residues in the CDR3. The CDR3 spells CATSRGGQPGNQPQHF. In nucleotides, the CDR3 is TGTGCCACCAGCAGGGGAGGACAGCCGGGCAATCAGCCCCAGCATTTT.

V gene TRBV15 combines with J gene TRBJ2-1, with a possible D match to TRBD2 (6 bases). V lost 0 bases to trimming and J lost 11 bases, with 14 bases between them. The germline V gene has CDR1 LNHNV and CDR2 YYDKDF (reference sequence). The CDR3 runs to 14 residues. This CDR3 reads CATSRDGAGSKQFF. The DNA of the CDR3 is TGTGCCACCAGCAGAGATGGGGCCGGGAGTAAGCAGTTCTTC.